This T cell receptor (beta chain) emerged from a study of blood T cells in healthy people across ages. A second about 6 to 11 cycle PCR used barcoded and J-beta primers. TCRdb ran MiXCR on the 5' RACE reads and lists one entry per CDR3 protein. This sample yields about a million distinct CDR3 sequences, of which approximately 49% are seen a single time; over 10% belongs to the top ten. Regarding the study as a whole: Among T cells, TCR beta diversity per million cells dropped roughly linearly as age rose.

With regard to this clonotype: Antigen specificity is unknown.

The specimen sequenced was blood. This clonotype was obtained from a man in his thirties or forties in good health.

This CDR3 reads CSVERTGLTDTQYF. CDR3 in DNA: TGCAGCGTTGAAAGGACAGGGCTGACGGATACGCAGTATTTT. This chain uses TRBV29-1 with TRBJ2-3; 8 nucleotides match TRBD1. Germline-derived CDR1 and CDR2 are SQVTM and ANQGSEA. The CDR3 contains 14 residues. Losses at the gene ends were 2 bases for V and 6 bases for J; bases not matched to a gene: 7.